This T cell receptor beta chain was sequenced for a study of tumor and adjacent non-tumor tissue in lung cancer. Study in general: Aged roughly 31 to 80 years, patients included nine to ten men and about five women with stage I to III disease. General observations from the study: Higher tumor TCR diversity was associated with shorter survival. Top 100 clones took a larger repertoire share in normal lung.

The CDR3 loop spans 14 amino acids. Germline V gene data show CDR1 as SGHDT and CDR2 as YYEEEE. Between the trimmed V and J ends, which lost 7 bases and 4 bases, there was a span of 18 bases. This sample's RNA came from whole unsorted tissue. The normal lung tissue was taken more than 3 cm from the tumor edge. The library came from three nested PCR rounds adapted from ARM-PCR protocols. TCRdb called the multiplex PCR reads again in MiXCR, with one record for every CDR3 protein. There are 60,000 to 65,000 distinct CDR3 sequences in the sample; 61% occur only once, and about 32% lies in the top ten. With respect to this clonotype: Antigen unknown. Just one base apart from a much larger clone, this may be a read error.

The V call is TRBV5-6, the J call TRBJ2-7; the D gene is possibly TRBD1 (5 bases). This sequence was found in a man in his 70s with non-small cell lung cancer. Sequenced material: distant non-tumor lung tissue. CDR3 nucleotide sequence: TGTGCCAGCGGCATGGCAGGGTCGAGTTACGAGCAGTACTTC. This codes for CASGMAGSSYEQYF.